This paragraph covers one T cell receptor (beta chain) sequence. This sample was included in a study of blood T cell repertoires in COVID-19. Trimming left V 1 base short and J 9 bases short, with 10 bases between. Germline CDR1 and CDR2: SEHNR and FQNEAQ (reference sequence). The CDR3 runs to 14 residues. Only in-frame clones appear in the TCRdb table, and some are missing; sequencing was by immunoSEQ multiplex PCR. The sample includes 200,000 to 250,000 clones, approximately 84% seen only once; the top ten take 9.5% to 13%. Seattle participants joined during active infection and were tracked over time.

The receptor was derived from a man aged 45 to 65 with COVID-19, enrolled during active disease. The J gene is TRBJ1-6, the V gene TRBV7-9; D may be TRBD1 (6 bases). Sequencing used peripheral blood. The CDR3 DNA is TGTGCCAGCAGCTTAGGGGGGCGAGGTTCACCCCTCCACTTT. It is translated as CASSLGGRGSPLHF.